The 30 T cell receptor beta chains in this list originate from one sample, sequenced in a study of PD-L1 blockade in urothelial cancer. TCRdb's table, derived via immunoSEQ multiplex PCR, lists solely in-frame clones and lacks some. In the table there are about 84,000 clones, over 80% of which are singletons. The sequencing here drew on PBMCs, taken around atezolizumab (anti-PD-L1) treatment. The receptors come from a man between 70 and 80 years old with urothelial cancer.

The rearrangement links TRBV5-8 to TRBJ2-1; possibly TRBD2 for D (5 bases). There are 13 residues in the CDR3. Looked up from germline, CDR1 is SGHTS and CDR2 is YDEGEE. V lost 0 bases to trimming and J lost 8 bases, with 9 bases between them. In nucleotides, the CDR3 is TGTGCCAGCAGCTTGGGAGGGAGAGATGAGCAGTTCTTC. Translated, it gives CASSLGGRDEQFF.

Note on this clone: An end of the junction does not agree with germline; a read error may underlie this. The J gene is TRBJ1-3, the V gene TRBV18; maybe TRBD1 (6 bases). The CDR3 extends over 18 amino acids. CDR1 is KGHSH and CDR2 is LQKENI in the germline V gene. This CDR3 reads CASSPRGNSNFSRNTIYF. Here the CDR3 DNA reads TGTGCCAGCTCACCAAGGGGGAACAGCAATTTCTCTAGAAACACCATATATTTT.

This clone occurred a few times. The chain joins TRBV7-3 to TRBJ1-5; tentative D call: TRBD1 (6 bases). CDR3 length: 13 residues. Looked up from germline, CDR1 is SGHTA and CDR2 is FQGTGA. V was shortened by 2 bases and J by 4 bases, with 6 bases between the two germline ends. The CDR3 DNA reads TGTGCCAGCAGCTTAGGGACAAATCAGCCCCAGCATTTT. It codes for CASSLGTNQPQHF.

The J gene is TRBJ2-1, the V gene TRBV4-2, with unresolved D. CDR3 length equals 16 residues. Germline assignment: CDR1 LGHNA and CDR2 YNFKEQ. With 0 bases removed from V and 4 bases from J, the gap between germline ends came to 13 bases. CDR3 loop: CASSQDLAGSYNEQFF. In DNA form, the CDR3 reads TGTGCCAGCAGCCAAGATTTGGCAGGTTCTTACAATGAGCAGTTCTTC.

The gene calls are TRBV5-1 and TRBJ1-1; D perhaps matches TRBD1 (6 bases). Per germline, CDR1 SGHRS and CDR2 YFSETQ. V was shortened by 4 bases and J by 1 base, with 14 bases between the two germline ends. The length of the CDR3 is 15 residues. The CDR3 nucleotides are TGCGCCAGCAGCGTAACCGGGACAAAGAACACTGAAGCTTTCTTT. Its protein product is CASSVTGTKNTEAFF.

The J gene is TRBJ1-3, the V gene TRBV19; possibly TRBD1 for D (6 bases). Germline V CDR1 and CDR2: LNHDA, SQIVND (reference sequence). V gave up 3 bases and J gave up 4 bases, with 13 bases separating them. The CDR3 spans 15 residues. CDR3 amino acids: CASSIGAGTGNTIYF. DNA of the CDR3: TGTGCCAGTAGTATCGGCGCAGGGACAGGAAACACCATATATTTT.

DNA for the CDR3: TGTGCCACCAGCAGAGAGGGGCAGGGTGGAGATGAGCAGTTCTTC. Its translation: CATSREGQGGDEQFF. This chain uses TRBV15 with TRBJ2-1, with D possibly being TRBD1 (5 bases). Germline CDR1 is LNHNV and CDR2 is YYDKDF (reference sequence). Trimming took 0 bases from V and 8 from J, leaving 14 bases between them. The CDR3 loop spans 15 amino acids. The full variable domain, with the rest looked up from reference TRBV15 and TRBJ2-1, is DAMVIQNPRYQVTQFGKPVTLSCSQTLNHNVMYWYQQKSSQAPKLLFHYYDKDFNNEADTPDNFQSRRPNTSFCFLDIRSPGLGDTAMYLCATSREGQGGDEQFFGPGTRLTVL.

The V call is TRBV7-2, the J call TRBJ2-1, with D possibly being TRBD2 (5 bases). V was shortened by 5 bases and J by 0 bases, with 14 bases between the two germline ends. This CDR3 has 16 amino acids. Looked up from germline, CDR1 is SGHTA and CDR2 is FQGNSA. CDR3 nucleotides: TGTGCCAGCAGCCCCGTGAGCGGATCCTCCTACAATGAGCAGTTCTTC. Residues: CASSPVSGSSYNEQFF. The full variable domain, rest sourced from reference TRBV7-2 and TRBJ2-1, is GAGVSQSPSNKVTEKGKDVELRCDPISGHTALYWYRQSLGQGLEFLIYFQGNSAPDKSGLPSDRFSAERTGGSVSTLTIQRTQQEDSAVYLCASSPVSGSSYNEQFFGPGTRLTVL.

This rearrangement joins TRBV6-5 to TRBJ1-1, with 9 bases aligning to TRBD1. With 6 bases clipped from V and 5 bases from J, the junction kept 10 bases outside the gene matches. The CDR3 is 15 amino acids. The germline V gene has CDR1 MNHEY and CDR2 SVGAGI. The CDR3 DNA reads as TGTGCCAGCAGACCGGGACAGGGATGGACAACTGAAGCTTTCTTT. Translated, it gives CASRPGQGWTTEAFF.

The CDR3 spells CASSQDREGQPQHF. The DNA for the CDR3 is TGTGCCAGCAGCCAAGATAGGGAGGGTCAGCCCCAGCATTTT. The chain employs TRBV4-2 and TRBJ1-5; D is ambiguous. The CDR3 spans 14 residues. CDR1 and CDR2 from the germline V gene are LGHNA and YNFKEQ. V dropped 0 bases and J dropped 6 bases, with 9 bases sitting between them.

About this clone: Distinct nucleotide sequences in the sample also encode this CDR3. J is TRBJ2-7 and V is TRBV5-1; tentative D call: TRBD1 (5 bases). This CDR3 is 12 amino acids long. CDR1 and CDR2 from the germline V gene are SGHRS and YFSETQ. With 1 base removed from V and 7 bases from J, the gap between germline ends came to 9 bases. The CDR3, as DNA: TGCGCCAGCAGCTTGAGGCAGGGTGAGCAGTACTTC. It yields the protein CASSLRQGEQYF.

This clone appeared a single time. The chain carries TRBV6-5 and TRBJ1-2; 9 positions match TRBD1. CDR3 length: 16 residues. Germline trimming cut 4 bases from V and 2 bases from J; bases unmatched to any gene: 8. CDR1 is MNHEY, CDR2 SVGAGI, per germline. CDR3 coding DNA: TGTGCCAGCAGTTCGACCGGGACAGGGCTGAACTATGGCTACACCTTC. Translated: CASSSTGTGLNYGYTF.

The chain uses TRBV7-9 and TRBJ2-1, with D unresolved. V was trimmed by 5 bases and J by 0 bases, leaving 8 bases between them. Germline lookup yields CDR1 SEHNR and CDR2 FQNEAQ (reference sequence). This CDR3 region has 14 residues. This CDR3 reads CASSLVSSYNEQFF. CDR3 nucleotides: TGTGCCAGCAGCCTCGTTAGCTCCTACAATGAGCAGTTCTTC.

The chain is built from TRBV18 and TRBJ2-4, with D perhaps matching TRBD1 (5 bases). The V and J ends lost 6 bases and 0 bases respectively, with 15 bases between them. This CDR3 region has 16 residues. CDR1 is KGHSH, CDR2 LQKENI, per germline. This chain's CDR3 is CASSPSRQIAKNIQYF. The CDR3 coding sequence is TGTGCCAGCTCCCCCTCGAGACAGATAGCCAAAAACATTCAGTACTTC.

This clone was picked up one time. The V gene is TRBV6-5, the J gene TRBJ1-4, with a weak D call TRBD1 (5 bases). This CDR3 contains 13 residues. V gave up 5 bases and J gave up 5 bases, with 9 bases separating them. Germline assignment: CDR1 MNHEY and CDR2 SVGAGI. CDR3: CASSTGDNEKLFF. CDR3 bases: TGTGCCAGCAGTACGGGGGACAATGAAAAACTGTTTTTT.

This clone was counted once. This chain uses TRBV11-2 with TRBJ2-1; 16 positions agree with TRBD2. This CDR3 has 19 amino acids. V gave up 4 bases and J gave up 2 bases; unmatched junction bases: 8. Germline V gene sequence: CDR1 SGHAT, CDR2 FQNNGV. This CDR3 reads CASSWGTSGGAVPYNEQFF. The CDR3 bases are TGTGCCAGCAGCTGGGGGACTAGCGGGGGGGCCGTGCCCTACAATGAGCAGTTCTTC. The full variable domain, completed using reference TRBV11-2 and TRBJ2-1, is EAGVAQSPRYKIIEKRQSVAFWCNPISGHATLYWYQQILGQGPKLLIQFQNNGVVDDSQLPKDRFSAERLKGVDSTLKIQPAKLEDSAVYLCASSWGTSGGAVPYNEQFFGPGTRLTVL.

The chain couples TRBV18 to TRBJ1-1, with a weak D call TRBD1 (5 bases). The CDR3 has 15 amino acids. Trimming removed 6 bases at V and 3 bases at J, with 17 bases between. CDR1 is KGHSH and CDR2 is LQKENI in the germline V gene. The CDR3 here is CASSPPGREDTEAFF. The CDR3 region has the DNA TGTGCCAGCTCCCCCCCAGGGCGCGAGGACACTGAAGCTTTCTTT.

The chain has TRBV7-8 and TRBJ2-1, with TRBD2 matching 8 bases. The length of the CDR3 is 13 residues. From germline, CDR1 is SGHVS and CDR2 FQNEAQ. V was clipped by 3 bases and J by 9 bases; unmatched bases: 4. In DNA form, the CDR3 reads TGTGCCAGCAGCTTGGGACTAGAAAGTGAGCAGTTCTTC. Its protein product is CASSLGLESEQFF.

The rearrangement links TRBV2 to TRBJ1-5; a possible D gene is TRBD1 (5 bases). The CDR3 is 16 residues long. Germline CDR1 and CDR2: SNHLY and FYNNEI. Trimming removed 1 base at V and 1 base at J, with 11 bases between. In nucleotides, the CDR3 is TGTGCCAGCAGTGAAGACAGGAGGGGAAGCAATCAGCCCCAGCATTTT. Translating gives CASSEDRRGSNQPQHF.

The rearrangement uses TRBV15 and TRBJ1-3; D ambiguous. This CDR3 spans 14 amino acids. V was cut by 2 bases and J by 2 bases, with 7 bases left in between. In germline, CDR1 is LNHNV, CDR2 YYDKDF (reference sequence). CDR3 in DNA: TGTGCCACCAGCAGATCGTTTACTGGAAACACCATATATTTT. Amino acids: CATSRSFTGNTIYF.

V is TRBV25-1 and J is TRBJ1-2; TRBD1 matches 11 bases. The CDR3 sequence is 14 residues long. Germline V gene sequence: CDR1 MGHDK, CDR2 SYGVNS. J lost 10 bases, V lost 8 bases, and 12 bases had no gene match. The CDR3 reads CASVRSGTGGAYTF. The CDR3 nucleotides are TGTGCCAGCGTACGCTCCGGGACAGGGGGTGCCTACACCTTC.

This clone occurred a few times. The sample has other DNA sequences that encode this CDR3 too. This sequence joins TRBV6-5 and TRBJ2-7, with 9 bases that match TRBD1. Germline values: CDR1 MNHEY, CDR2 SVGAGI. The J segment lost 4 bases and the V segment lost 6 bases, leaving 7 bases of the junction unmatched. The CDR3 spans 14 residues. CDR3 sequence: CASSPGQGRYEQYF. The CDR3 nucleotides are TGTGCCAGCAGCCCAGGACAGGGGAGGTACGAGCAGTACTTC.

The gene calls are TRBV11-2 and TRBJ2-5; TRBD2 might be the D (5 bases). The CDR3 has 14 amino acids. V was pared by 3 bases and J by 4 bases, with 12 bases between. CDR1 is SGHAT, CDR2 FQNNGV, per germline. The CDR3 is CASSFGEYGETQYF. DNA for the CDR3: TGTGCCAGCAGCTTTGGGGAGTACGGAGAGACCCAGTACTTC.

The gene calls are TRBV7-3 and TRBJ2-1; 11 bases map to TRBD2. This CDR3 has 14 residues. The trim removed 5 bases at V and 8 bases at J, leaving 5 bases unmatched. Germline CDR1 is SGHTA and CDR2 is FQGTGA. The DNA for the CDR3 is TGTGCCAGCAGCATTAGCGGGGGGGGATATGAGCAGTTCTTC. Encoded protein: CASSISGGGYEQFF.

This clone was seen many times. This chain uses TRBV2 with TRBJ1-2, with no clear D. The CDR3 runs 13 residues. The germline V gene has CDR1 SNHLY and CDR2 FYNNEI. Trimming cost V 6 bases and J 6 bases, with 14 bases left between them. The CDR3 sequence is CASSLGDHDGYTF. The CDR3 DNA reads TGTGCCAGCAGCCTGGGAGACCATGATGGCTACACCTTC.

The genes are TRBV2 and TRBJ2-1; 12 nucleotides line up with TRBD2. Germline lookup yields CDR1 SNHLY and CDR2 FYNNEI. The CDR3 length is 15 residues. V gave up 7 bases and J gave up 5 bases; unmatched junction bases: 6. The CDR3 DNA is TGTGCCAGCACGTTGGGACTAGCGGGCAACAATGAGCAGTTCTTC. It codes for CASTLGLAGNNEQFF. The full variable domain, with the rest looked up from reference TRBV2 and TRBJ2-1, is EPEVTQTPSHQVTQMGQEVILRCVPISNHLYFYWYRQILGQKVEFLVSFYNNEISEKSEIFDDQFSVERPDGSNFTLKIRSTKLEDSAMYFCASTLGLAGNNEQFFGPGTRLTVL.

This sequence joins TRBV4-2 and TRBJ1-2, with 7 bases identical to TRBD1. Germline CDR1 reads LGHNA; CDR2 reads YNFKEQ. The CDR3 length is 14 residues. The trim removed 0 bases at V and 4 bases at J, leaving 2 bases unmatched. The CDR3 DNA follows: TGTGCCAGCAGCCAAGACCCAGGGGGCTATGGCTACACCTTC. As protein: CASSQDPGGYGYTF.

As concerns this clone: One end of the junction fails to match germline, which may point to a read error. The rearrangement links TRBV30 to TRBJ1-5, with TRBD1 matching over 8 bases. Germline V gene lookup returns CDR1 GTSNPN and CDR2 SVGIG (reference sequence). This CDR3 region has 15 residues. Here the CDR3 reads CAWSVSAGGKQPQHF. CDR3 nucleotide sequence: TGTGCCTGGAGTGTATCAGCAGGGGGCAAACAGCCCCAGCATTTT. The variable domain in full, completed from reference TRBV30 and TRBJ1-5, reads SQTIHQWPATLVQPVGSPLSLECTVEGTSNPNLYWYRQAAGRGLQLLFYSVGIGQISSEVPQNLSASRPQDRQFILSSKKLLLSDSGFYLCAWSVSAGGKQPQHFGDGTRLSIL.

The rearrangement joins TRBV7-9 to TRBJ1-6; unclear D gene. Trimming took off 5 bases at V and 5 bases at J, with 10 bases between the two ends. The CDR3 is 14 amino acids. CDR1 and CDR2 from the germline V gene are SEHNR and FQNEAQ (reference sequence). The CDR3 protein is CASSATRDNSPLHF. CDR3 nucleotides: TGTGCCAGCAGCGCGACTCGGGATAATTCACCCCTCCACTTT.

This clone was detected ten times or more. V and J are TRBV9 and TRBJ2-3; D may be TRBD1 (6 bases). Trimming removed 4 bases from V and 4 bases from J, with 19 bases in between. The germline CDR1 and CDR2 sequences are SGDLS and YYNGEE. CDR3 length: 16 amino acids. The DNA for the CDR3 is TGTGCCAGCAGCACCCAACAGGGTGAAGGTGCAGATACGCAGTATTTT. Translating it yields CASSTQQGEGADTQYF.